The T cell receptor (beta chain) under discussion was sequenced for a study of T-cell reconstitution after alpha-beta-depleted transplantation in children. Preparation of the TCRbeta library used unique molecular identifiers. TCRdb reprocessed the PCR reads with MiXCR, giving one entry per CDR3 protein. Of more than 200,000 distinct CDR3 sequences listed, roughly 26% are singletons. Study-level findings and limits: Newly generated T cells supplied most T-cell counts and diversity one year post-transplant. Several hundred expanded graft clones reportedly were the source of alpha-beta T cells about two months after transplant.

CDR3 length equals 13 residues. V was shortened by 5 bases and J by 4 bases, with 10 bases between the two germline ends. As regards this clonotype: The target antigen is unknown.

The sequence derives from a girl under 10 years old with Fanconi anemia, due to receive a stem cell transplant. V is TRBV12-3 or TRBV12-4 and J is TRBJ2-3; no reliable D call. Sequences were derived from PBMCs, sampled before TCRalphabeta/CD19-depleted stem cell transplant. The CDR3, as DNA: TGTGCCAGCAGTCCCTATGGGGCAGATACGCAGTATTTT. Its protein is CASSPYGADTQYF.